This T cell receptor beta chain was recovered during a study of cytomegalovirus exposure and HLA in healthy donors. Study-wide findings and caveats: By HLA locus, TCR association rates varied in a later analysis, with DRB1 showing the most and HLA-C the fewest.

Both 60 Vbeta primers and 13 Jbeta primers went into the PCR. TCRdb keeps only in-frame clones here, not all; method: immunoSEQ multiplex PCR. Of roughly 180,000 clones in the sample, 8.5% to 10% were seen once. This clone was seen only a few times. Its antigen is not identified. V lost 4 bases and J 0 bases, leaving 8 bases between the germline ends. This CDR3 comprises 14 residues. Germline V gene lookup returns CDR1 SGHRS and CDR2 YFSETQ. The sequenced sample consisted of PBMCs. The V and J genes are TRBV5-1 and TRBJ1-5; no clear D. This TCR was recovered from a woman in her 30s in good health and CMV-seropositive. The CDR3 coding sequence is TGCGCCAGCAGCGCGGGTGGTAGCAATCAGCCCCAGCATTTT. Translation gives CASSAGGSNQPQHF. Together with reference TRBV5-1 and TRBJ1-5, the CDR3 gives the full variable domain: KAGVTQTPRYLIKTRGQQVTLSCSPISGHRSVSWYQQTPGQGLQFLFEYFSETQRNKGNFPGRFSGRQFSNSRSEMNVSTLELGDSALYLCASSAGGSNQPQHFGDGTRLSIL.